This TCR beta chain stems from a study of patients and donors after allogeneic stem cell transplantation. TCRdb itself ran the RT-PCR reads through MiXCR, one entry per CDR3 protein. Of around 150,000 distinct CDR3 sequences listed, 30% were seen once; the top ten hold 3.2%. The sample consisted of blood, either unsorted or a sorted T cell fraction (not recorded which). The TCR sequence derives from a human donor who was either an allogeneic HSCT recipient or a stem cell or donor lymphocyte infusion donor (not recorded which). It is not recorded whose cells these are; they may come from a transplant donor.

CDR3 DNA sequence: TGTGCCAGCCTCGGGACAGGGACCTACGAGCAGTACTTC. Translation gives CASLGTGTYEQYF. This chain connects TRBV27 to TRBJ2-7; TRBD1 agrees at 9 bases. This CDR3 is 13 amino acids long. Germline-derived CDR1 and CDR2 are MNHEY and SMNVEV (reference sequence). J lost 2 bases, V lost 8 bases, and 4 bases had no gene match.